This TCR beta chain was retrieved from a study of blood T cell repertoires in COVID-19. Original methodology: Scientists estimated how many nucleated cells there were by amplifying reference gene primers. Measured with immunoSEQ multiplex PCR; TCRdb has only the in-frame clones, and not every one. The V and J calls and clone size are taken from that table; D and trimming were inferred from the DNA. This table has about 100,000 clones, around four fifths appearing once. Losses at the gene ends were 6 bases for V and 2 bases for J; bases not matched to a gene: 11. The CDR3 spans 16 residues. The germline gives CDR1 SGHKS, CDR2 YYEKEE (reference sequence).

The rearrangement uses TRBV5-5 and TRBJ2-5; 9 bases are a match to TRBD1. This TCR was recovered from a man aged 50 to 59 with active or convalescent COVID-19. Source material: peripheral blood. The CDR3 loop is CASNPTGGGLQETQYF. The CDR3 DNA reads as TGTGCCAGCAACCCAACAGGGGGCGGACTGCAAGAGACCCAGTACTTC.